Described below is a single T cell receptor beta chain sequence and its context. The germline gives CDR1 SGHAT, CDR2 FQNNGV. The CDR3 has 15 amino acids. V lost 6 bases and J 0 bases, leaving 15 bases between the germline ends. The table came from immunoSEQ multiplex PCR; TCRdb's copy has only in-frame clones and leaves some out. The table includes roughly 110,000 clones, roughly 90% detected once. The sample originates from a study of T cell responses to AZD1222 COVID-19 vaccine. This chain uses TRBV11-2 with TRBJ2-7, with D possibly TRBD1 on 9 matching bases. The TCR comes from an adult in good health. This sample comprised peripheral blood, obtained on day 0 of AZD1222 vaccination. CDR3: CASSSGTGHSYEQYF. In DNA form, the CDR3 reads TGTGCCAGCAGTAGCGGGACAGGGCACTCCTACGAGCAGTACTTC.